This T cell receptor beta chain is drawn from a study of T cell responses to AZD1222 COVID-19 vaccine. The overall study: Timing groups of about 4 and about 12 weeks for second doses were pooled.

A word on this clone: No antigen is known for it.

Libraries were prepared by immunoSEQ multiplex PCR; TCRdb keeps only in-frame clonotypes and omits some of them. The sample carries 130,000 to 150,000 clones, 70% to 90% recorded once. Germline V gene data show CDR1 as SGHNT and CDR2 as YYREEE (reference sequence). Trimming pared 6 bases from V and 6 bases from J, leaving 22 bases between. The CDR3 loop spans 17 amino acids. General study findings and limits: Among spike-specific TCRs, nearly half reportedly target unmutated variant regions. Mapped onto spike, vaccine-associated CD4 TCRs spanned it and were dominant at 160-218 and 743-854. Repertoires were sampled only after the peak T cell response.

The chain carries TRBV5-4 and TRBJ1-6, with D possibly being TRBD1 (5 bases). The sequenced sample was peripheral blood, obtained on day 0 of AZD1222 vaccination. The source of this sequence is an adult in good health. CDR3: CASTSRERGIGNSPLHF. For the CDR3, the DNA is TGTGCCAGCACCTCGAGAGAGAGGGGTATCGGTAATTCACCCCTCCACTTT. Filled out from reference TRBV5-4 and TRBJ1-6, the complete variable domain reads ETGVTQSPTHLIKTRGQQVTLRCSSQSGHNTVSWYQQALGQGPQFIFQYYREEENGRGNFPPRFSGLQFPNYSSELNVNALELDDSALYLCASTSRERGIGNSPLHFGNGTRLTVT.